This T cell receptor beta chain derives from a study of cytomegalovirus exposure and HLA in healthy donors. Study-wide findings and caveats: Segments of the TCR beta V type were, in most cases, productive about 87% or about 30% of the time in an earlier analysis.

About this clone itself: Antigen unknown. Other DNA sequences within the sample encode an identical CDR3.

PCR used 60 Vbeta primers and 13 Jbeta primers. TCRdb's table, derived via immunoSEQ multiplex PCR, lists solely in-frame clones and lacks some. In the table there are 150,000 to 200,000 clones, about 80% of which are singletons. The CDR3 contains 14 residues. The germline V and J ends were trimmed by 2 bases and 2 bases, with 8 bases remaining between them. CDR1 and CDR2 from the germline V gene are SGDLS and YYNGEE. The sample consisted of PBMCs. This TCR was sampled from a woman aged 45-60 years in good health and CMV-seronegative. V and J are TRBV9 and TRBJ1-3; perhaps TRBD1 as D (5 bases). The CDR3 is CASSVGGTGNTIYF. The CDR3, as DNA: TGTGCCAGCAGCGTGGGGGGGACTGGAAACACCATATATTTT.